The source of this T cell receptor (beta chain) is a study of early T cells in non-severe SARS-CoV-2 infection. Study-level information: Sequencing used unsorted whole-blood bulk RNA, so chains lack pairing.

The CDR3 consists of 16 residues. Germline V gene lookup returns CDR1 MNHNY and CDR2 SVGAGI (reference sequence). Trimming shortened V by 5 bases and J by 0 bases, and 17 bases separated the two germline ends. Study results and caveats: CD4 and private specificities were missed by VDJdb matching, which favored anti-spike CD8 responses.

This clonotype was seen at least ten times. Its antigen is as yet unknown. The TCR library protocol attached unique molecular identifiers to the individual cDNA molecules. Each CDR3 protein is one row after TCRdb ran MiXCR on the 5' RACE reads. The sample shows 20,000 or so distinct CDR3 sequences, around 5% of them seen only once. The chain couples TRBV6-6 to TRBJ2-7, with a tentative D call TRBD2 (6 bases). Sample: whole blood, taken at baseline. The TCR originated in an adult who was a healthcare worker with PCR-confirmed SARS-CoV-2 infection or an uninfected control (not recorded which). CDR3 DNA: TGTGCCAGCAGTCTACGGGGGACGGCCAGCTCCTACGAGCAGTACTTC. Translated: CASSLRGTASSYEQYF.